Listed here are 15 T cell receptor beta chains from one sample, sequenced in a study of blood T cell repertoires in COVID-19. Sequenced by immunoSEQ multiplex PCR; TCRdb stores in-frame clones only, minus some. The sample records some 100,000 clones, 70% to 90% being singletons. The sequencing sample was made of peripheral blood. These receptors all stem from a human donor in a cohort sampled during active COVID-19.

The chain combines TRBV7-2 with TRBJ1-2, with 9 bases matching TRBD1. The V and J ends lost 7 bases and 8 bases, in that order; junction bases with no gene match: 11. This CDR3 is 14 amino acids long. Per the germline V gene, CDR1 is SGHTA and CDR2 is FQGNSA. This CDR3 reads CASTLGGQGGGYTF. As DNA, the CDR3 is TGTGCCAGCACCCTAGGGGGACAGGGTGGGGGCTACACCTTC.

This chain links TRBV7-9 with TRBJ2-7, with 9 bases fitting TRBD1. The CDR3 loop spans 16 amino acids. The germline gives CDR1 SEHNR, CDR2 FQNEAQ (reference sequence). The V and J ends lost 5 bases and 5 bases, in that order; junction bases with no gene match: 13. The CDR3 bases are TGTGCCAGCAGCCCTGGGACAGGGATATTTAGAAACGAGCAGTACTTC. It encodes CASSPGTGIFRNEQYF.

The chain has TRBV11-2 and TRBJ2-3; TRBD2 matches 8 bases. The germline CDR1 and CDR2 sequences are SGHAT and FQNNGV. The CDR3 extends over 14 amino acids. The V segment lost 2 bases and the J segment 6 bases; nucleotides outside the gene matches: 4. The CDR3 here is CASSLRTSRDTQYF. CDR3 bases: TGTGCCAGCAGCTTAAGGACTAGCCGGGATACGCAGTATTTT. Using reference TRBV11-2 and TRBJ2-3 for the parts outside the CDR3, the full variable domain is EAGVAQSPRYKIIEKRQSVAFWCNPISGHATLYWYQQILGQGPKLLIQFQNNGVVDDSQLPKDRFSAERLKGVDSTLKIQPAKLEDSAVYLCASSLRTSRDTQYFGPGTRLTVL.

V gene TRBV7-2 combines with J gene TRBJ2-1, with a weak D call TRBD1 (7 bases). The V and J ends lost 6 bases and 4 bases respectively, with 16 bases between them. CDR1 is SGHTA and CDR2 is FQGNSA in the germline V gene. The length of the CDR3 is 15 residues. The CDR3 region is CASSQGGGEYNEQFF. CDR3 bases: TGTGCCAGCAGTCAAGGGGGCGGGGAGTACAATGAGCAGTTCTTC.

This chain links TRBV29-1 with TRBJ2-3, with 13 bases fitting TRBD2. From germline, CDR1 is SQVTM and CDR2 ANQGSEA. V shed 6 bases, J shed 0 bases, and the junction held 9 bases outside the gene matches. CDR3 length: 17 residues. The chain's CDR3 is CSVLGLAGLASTDTQYF. The CDR3 nucleotides are TGCAGCGTGTTGGGACTAGCGGGATTAGCTAGCACAGATACGCAGTATTTT.

The V call is TRBV15, the J call TRBJ1-6, with TRBD1 identical over 8 bases. The germline V gene has CDR1 LNHNV and CDR2 YYDKDF (reference sequence). CDR3 length: 16 amino acids. With V trimmed by 3 bases and J by 9 bases, 10 bases remained unmatched. The CDR3 loop is CATSRISGTGGSPLHF. CDR3 DNA: TGTGCCACCAGCAGGATTTCAGGGACAGGTGGTTCACCCCTCCACTTT. Combining the CDR3 with reference TRBV15 and TRBJ1-6 gives the whole variable domain DAMVIQNPRYQVTQFGKPVTLSCSQTLNHNVMYWYQQKSSQAPKLLFHYYDKDFNNEADTPDNFQSRRPNTSFCFLDIRSPGLGDTAMYLCATSRISGTGGSPLHFGNGTRLTVT.

This CDR3 is CASSPEGGRGQETQYF. CDR3 DNA: TGTGCCAGCTCACCAGAAGGTGGCCGGGGACAAGAGACCCAGTACTTC. V is TRBV18 and J is TRBJ2-5, with D possibly TRBD2 on 5 matching bases. The CDR3 is 16 amino acids. V lost 2 bases and J lost 2, with 15 bases in between. Germline assignment: CDR1 KGHSH and CDR2 LQKENI.

This clone showed up just a few times. The CDR3 is CASSRTSGTGSYQETQYF. The CDR3 DNA is TGCGCCAGCAGCCGTACCTCCGGGACAGGGTCCTACCAAGAGACCCAGTACTTC. The chain is built from TRBV4-1 and TRBJ2-5; TRBD1 aligns across 9 bases. The V and J ends lost 4 bases and 0 bases, in that order; junction bases with no gene match: 12. CDR1 and CDR2 from the germline V gene are MGHRA and YSYEKL. This CDR3 spans 18 amino acids.

V and J are TRBV5-6 and TRBJ2-7; D unclear. Germline CDR1 reads SGHDT; CDR2 reads YYEEEE. The CDR3 covers 12 residues. Between the trimmed V and J ends, which lost 4 bases and 8 bases, there was a span of 13 bases. CDR3 region: CASSDGSKKQYF. Here the CDR3 DNA reads TGTGCCAGCAGCGACGGGTCTAAGAAGCAGTACTTC.

The rearrangement uses TRBV7-2 and TRBJ1-6, with a tentative D call TRBD1 (6 bases). Trimming removed 1 base at V and 10 bases at J, with 8 bases between. Germline CDR1 SGHTA, CDR2 FQGNSA. The CDR3 is 13 amino acids. The CDR3 nucleotides read TGTGCCAGCAGCTTAGACAGGGCCTCACCCCTCCACTTT. As protein: CASSLDRASPLHF.

This clone has just a few counts. The chain combines TRBV5-1 with TRBJ1-4; no definite D call. The CDR3 runs 12 residues. The germline V gene encodes CDR1 SGHRS and CDR2 YFSETQ. V lost 4 bases and J 7 bases, leaving 8 bases between the germline ends. CDR3 DNA sequence: TGCGCCAGCAGCCGGGATTTTGAAAAACTGTTTTTT. It codes for CASSRDFEKLFF.

The V gene is TRBV10-3, the J gene TRBJ2-5; no clear D gene. The V end was cut by 4 bases, the J end by 1 base, with 7 bases between. Germline V gene data show CDR1 as ENHRY and CDR2 as SYGVKD. The CDR3 extends over 13 amino acids. CDR3 sequence reads: CAISVGFQETQYF. The CDR3 coding sequence is TGTGCCATCAGTGTGGGCTTCCAAGAGACCCAGTACTTC.

This clone was seen many times. The chain joins TRBV11-3 to TRBJ2-1; D not resolved. Trimming cost V 4 bases and J 4 bases, with 11 bases left between them. Looked up from germline, CDR1 is SGHNT and CDR2 is YENEEA. This CDR3 region has 14 residues. CDR3 DNA: TGTGCCAGCAGCTCCGGTAATACGTACAATGAGCAGTTCTTC. Residues: CASSSGNTYNEQFF. The full variable domain, rest sourced from reference TRBV11-3 and TRBJ2-1, is EAGVVQSPRYKIIEKKQPVAFWCNPISGHNTLYWYLQNLGQGPELLIRYENEEAVDDSQLPKDRFSAERLKGVDSTLKIQPAELGDSAVYLCASSSGNTYNEQFFGPGTRLTVL.

This chain joins TRBV4-3 and TRBJ2-2; D is uncertain. The CDR3 is made up of 13 amino acids. V lost 3 bases to trimming and J lost 4 bases, with 6 bases between them. CDR1 and CDR2 (germline): LGHNA, YSLEER. The CDR3 nucleotides read TGCGCCAGCAGCCATGAGATCACCGGGGAGCTGTTTTTT. Translated, it gives CASSHEITGELFF.

This clone was observed once. A much larger clone differs by one base, so this may be a read error. V and J are TRBV7-3 and TRBJ1-1; the D gene is possibly TRBD1 (5 bases). With 0 bases removed from V and 0 bases from J, the gap between germline ends came to 5 bases. The CDR3 length is 14 residues. Germline V gives CDR1 SGHTA, CDR2 FQGTGA. The CDR3 here is CASSLTGVNTEAFF. CDR3 DNA: TGTGCCAGCAGCTTAACAGGGGTGAACACTGAAGCTTTCTTT.